These 32 T cell receptor beta chains came from one sample sequenced in a study of CD8+ T cells in alopecia areata. Extracted RNA was reverse transcribed into cDNA, the sequencing template. Sequenced by immunoSEQ multiplex PCR; TCRdb stores in-frame clones only, minus some. Altogether roughly 280,000 clones are present, 60% being singletons, with the ten largest covering about 0.9%. Described treatment: oral pan-JAK inhibitor, 5-10 mg twice daily. The specimen was CD4+ T cells sorted from blood, collected at approximately week 52, from a patient treated with tofacitinib. The receptors come from a human donor with alopecia areata.

The V gene is TRBV30, the J gene TRBJ1-5; D remains unclear. Trimming left V 2 bases short and J 0 bases short, with 8 bases between. The CDR3 runs 14 residues. Germline CDR1 reads GTSNPN; CDR2 reads SVGIG (reference sequence). The CDR3 spells CAWSKRDSNQPQHF. The DNA for the CDR3 is TGTGCCTGGAGTAAAAGGGATAGCAATCAGCCCCAGCATTTT.

On this clone: Other DNA sequences in this specimen translate into the identical CDR3. The V and J genes are TRBV7-2 and TRBJ2-3; no clear D gene. Looked up from germline, CDR1 is SGHTA and CDR2 is FQGNSA. The CDR3 runs to 14 residues. The V gene lost 1 base and the J gene lost 0 bases, with 5 bases spanning the gap. In nucleotides, the CDR3 is TGTGCCAGCAGCTTAGTCGCCAGCACAGATACGCAGTATTTT. Amino acids: CASSLVASTDTQYF.

The V and J genes are TRBV7-3 and TRBJ2-3; possibly TRBD2 for D (5 bases). The CDR3 loop spans 14 amino acids. V gave up 8 bases and J gave up 2 bases, with 14 bases separating them. Germline values: CDR1 SGHTA, CDR2 FQGTGA. For the CDR3, the DNA is TGTGCCAGCGTTCCACGGGGTTCCACAGATACGCAGTATTTT. Translated, it gives CASVPRGSTDTQYF. Looking up the rest from reference TRBV7-3 and TRBJ2-3 gives the full variable domain: GAGVSQTPSNKVTEKGKYVELRCDPISGHTALYWYRQSLGQGPEFLIYFQGTGAADDSGLPNDRFFAVRPEGSVSTLKIQRTERGDSAVYLCASVPRGSTDTQYFGPGTRLTVL.

The V call is TRBV7-6, the J call TRBJ2-2; tentative D call: TRBD1 (6 bases). Germline V CDR1 and CDR2: SGHVS, FNYEAQ. The CDR3 has 16 residues. With 1 base removed from V and 1 base from J, the gap between germline ends came to 10 bases. The CDR3: CASSLVGRGNTGELFF. The CDR3 coding sequence is TGTGCCAGCAGCTTAGTGGGCAGGGGGAACACCGGGGAGCTGTTTTTT. Supplemented by reference TRBV7-6 and TRBJ2-2, the full variable domain reads GAGVSQSPRYKVTKRGQDVALRCDPISGHVSLYWYRQALGQGPEFLTYFNYEAQQDKSGLPNDRFSAERPEGSISTLTIQRTEQRDSAMYRCASSLVGRGNTGELFFGEGSRLTVL.

The gene calls are TRBV29-1 and TRBJ2-6, with D tentatively TRBD2 (6 bases). CDR3 length: 15 amino acids. Trimming stripped 3 bases from V and 2 bases from J, with 11 bases between. Germline V lookup: CDR1 SQVTM, CDR2 ANQGSEA. The CDR3 region has the DNA TGCAGCGTTGATGCGGGGTTGCCTGGGGCCAACGTCCTGACTTTC. Translation: CSVDAGLPGANVLTF. Based on the CDR3 plus reference TRBV29-1 and TRBJ2-6, the full variable domain is SAVISQKPSRDICQRGTSLTIQCQVDSQVTMMFWYRQQPGQSLTLIATANQGSEATYESGFVIDKFPISRPNLTFSTLTVSNMSPEDSSIYLCSVDAGLPGANVLTFGAGSRLTVL.

The chain links TRBV4-1 to TRBJ2-5; 7 nucleotides match TRBD2. Trimming removed 0 bases from V and 2 bases from J; junction bases left unmatched: 3. This CDR3 region has 15 residues. CDR1 MGHRA and CDR2 YSYEKL come from the germline V gene. The CDR3 protein is CASSQEGGKQETQYF. CDR3 in DNA: TGCGCCAGCAGCCAAGAGGGGGGGAAACAAGAGACCCAGTACTTC.

The chain has TRBV6-5 and TRBJ1-5; D is uncertain. The V end lost 2 bases, the J end lost 2 bases, and 4 bases lay between the germline ends. CDR1 is MNHEY and CDR2 is SVGAGI in the germline V gene. There are 13 residues in the CDR3. CDR3 DNA sequence: TGTGCCAGCAGTTACGCGGGCAATCAGCCCCAGCATTTT. This gives the protein CASSYAGNQPQHF.

This clone was seen more than once but under ten times. The chain has TRBV14 and TRBJ1-4, with TRBD1 as a possible D gene (5 bases). There are 16 residues in the CDR3. Germline V gene lookup returns CDR1 SGHDN and CDR2 FVKESK. Trimming took off 4 bases at V and 5 bases at J, with 17 bases between the two ends. CDR3 loop: CASSLRMGRINEKLFF. The CDR3 coding sequence is TGTGCCAGCAGCCTCAGAATGGGGCGGATAAATGAAAAACTGTTTTTT. The whole variable domain, remainder taken from reference TRBV14 and TRBJ1-4, is EAGVTQFPSHSVIEKGQTVTLRCDPISGHDNLYWYRRVMGKEIKFLLHFVKESKQDESGMPNNRFLAERTGGTYSTLKVQPAELEDSGVYFCASSLRMGRINEKLFFGSGTQLSVL.

The sample holds a few counts of this clone. The CDR3 DNA reads TGTGCCAGCAGCTTAGATGGGACTAGCACAGATACGCAGTATTTT. This translates into CASSLDGTSTDTQYF. This chain connects TRBV7-2 to TRBJ2-3; perhaps TRBD2 as D (6 bases). Trimming took 1 base from V and 0 from J, leaving 8 bases between them. CDR3 length equals 15 residues. Germline-derived CDR1 and CDR2 are SGHTA and FQGNSA. Based on the CDR3 plus reference TRBV7-2 and TRBJ2-3, the full variable domain is GAGVSQSPSNKVTEKGKDVELRCDPISGHTALYWYRQSLGQGLEFLIYFQGNSAPDKSGLPSDRFSAERTGGSVSTLTIQRTQQEDSAVYLCASSLDGTSTDTQYFGPGTRLTVL.

Turning to this clone: Other DNA sequences in this specimen translate into the identical CDR3. The genes are TRBV29-1 and TRBJ1-1; D may be TRBD1 (5 bases). Looked up from germline, CDR1 is SQVTM and CDR2 is ANQGSEA. The CDR3 runs to 12 residues. V lost 7 bases to trimming and J lost 2 bases, with 11 bases between them. CDR3 residues: CSAGTANTEAFF. DNA of the CDR3: TGCAGCGCCGGGACGGCAAACACTGAAGCTTTCTTT.

This chain joins TRBV6-5 and TRBJ2-2; D possibly corresponds to TRBD1 (6 bases). This CDR3 region has 14 residues. Looked up from germline, CDR1 is MNHEY and CDR2 is SVGAGI. Between the trimmed V and J ends, which lost 2 bases and 7 bases, there was a span of 11 bases. This CDR3 reads CASSYQGLVGELFF. The CDR3 coding sequence is TGTGCCAGCAGTTACCAGGGGTTGGTCGGGGAGCTGTTTTTT.

This chain connects TRBV5-4 to TRBJ2-1; 8 bases fit TRBD2. The germline V gene has CDR1 SGHNT and CDR2 YYREEE (reference sequence). V dropped 4 bases and J dropped 5; count of bases not matched to a gene: 5. This CDR3 has 14 amino acids. The CDR3 sequence is CASSPSGYDNEQFF. Written as DNA, the CDR3 is TGTGCCAGCAGCCCTAGCGGGTATGACAATGAGCAGTTCTTC.

This clone was observed a handful of times. The V and J genes are TRBV29-1 and TRBJ1-3, with TRBD1 matching over 7 bases. Germline V gene sequence: CDR1 SQVTM, CDR2 ANQGSEA. This CDR3 has 14 amino acids. V dropped 7 bases and J dropped 1; count of bases not matched to a gene: 7. The CDR3 coding sequence is TGCAGCGCGGGATTGGGACAGTCTGGAAACACCATATATTTT. Amino acids: CSAGLGQSGNTIYF. The complete variable domain, with remaining parts taken from reference TRBV29-1 and TRBJ1-3, reads SAVISQKPSRDICQRGTSLTIQCQVDSQVTMMFWYRQQPGQSLTLIATANQGSEATYESGFVIDKFPISRPNLTFSTLTVSNMSPEDSSIYLCSAGLGQSGNTIYFGEGSWLTVV.

The chain is built from TRBV5-6 and TRBJ2-1; 7 bases are a match to TRBD2. Per the germline V gene, CDR1 is SGHDT and CDR2 is YYEEEE. V was pared by 6 bases and J by 6 bases, with 12 bases of the junction left unmatched. The CDR3 extends over 15 amino acids. The CDR3 loop is CASTRRSGTTNEQFF. The DNA of the CDR3 is TGTGCCAGCACCCGAAGGTCAGGGACTACCAATGAGCAGTTCTTC.

In its sample, this clone was seen a few times. The genes are TRBV10-3 and TRBJ2-3, with TRBD2 identical over 7 bases. After removal of 5 bases from V and 2 bases from J, the junction contained 7 bases not matched to a gene. CDR1 ENHRY and CDR2 SYGVKD come from the germline V gene. CDR3 size: 15 residues. The CDR3 DNA is TGTGCCATCAGTCGACTAGCTCAGAACACAGATACGCAGTATTTT. Protein: CAISRLAQNTDTQYF.

This clone was recorded a few times. The V call is TRBV7-2, the J call TRBJ1-4; tentatively, D is TRBD1 (6 bases). The CDR3 loop spans 14 amino acids. Per germline, CDR1 SGHTA and CDR2 FQGNSA. V dropped 1 base and J dropped 3 bases, with 6 bases sitting between them. CDR3 in amino acids: CASSLGTANEKLFF. The CDR3 nucleotides read TGTGCCAGCAGCTTAGGGACAGCTAATGAAAAACTGTTTTTT.

The rearrangement links TRBV15 to TRBJ2-5; D gene ambiguous. CDR3 length equals 15 residues. Trimming cost V 3 bases and J 1 base, with 12 bases left between them. Germline V CDR1 and CDR2: LNHNV, YYDKDF (reference sequence). The CDR3 is CATSRVLGIQETQYF. For the CDR3, the DNA is TGTGCCACCAGCAGGGTCCTGGGAATCCAAGAGACCCAGTACTTC.

The chain joins TRBV4-1 to TRBJ1-2; 8 positions agree with TRBD1. The junction had 8 bases not matched to a gene; V was cut back by 4 bases and J by 4 bases. Germline CDR1 MGHRA, CDR2 YSYEKL. The CDR3 loop spans 15 amino acids. The CDR3 sequence is CASSRKDRASYGYTF. The DNA of the CDR3 is TGCGCCAGCAGCCGGAAGGACAGGGCCAGCTATGGCTACACCTTC.

This clone has only a few counts. V is TRBV29-1 and J is TRBJ2-3; perhaps D is TRBD1 or TRBD2 (5 bases each). V dropped 6 bases and J dropped 8 bases, with 24 bases sitting between them. Germline values: CDR1 SQVTM, CDR2 ANQGSEA. The CDR3 extends over 15 amino acids. CDR3 nucleotide sequence: TGCAGCGTACACTCTTGGCCGTTTGGGGGTGGTACGCAGTATTTT. It translates to CSVHSWPFGGGTQYF.

The V gene is TRBV11-2, the J gene TRBJ2-7, with D possibly being TRBD1 (5 bases). The V gene's germline CDR1 is SGHAT and CDR2 FQNNGV. The CDR3 consists of 15 residues. The V end was cut by 2 bases, the J end by 5 bases, with 16 bases between. The CDR3 protein is CASSLYRGRSNEQYF. In DNA, the CDR3 is TGTGCCAGCAGCTTATATAGGGGCAGGTCAAACGAGCAGTACTTC.

This clone was counted a few times. The chain is built from TRBV21-1 and TRBJ2-4; the tabulated D call, TRBD1, remains unverified against the DNA. TRBV21-1 is designated a pseudogene. This CDR3 has 17 residues. Written as DNA, the CDR3 is TGTGCCAGCAGCCCTGGGCATTACAGGGCTACCAAAAACATTCAGTACTTC. This codes for CASSPGHYRATKNIQYF.

This clone was seen more than once but under ten times. The rearrangement joins TRBV7-9 to TRBJ2-3, with D perhaps given as TRBD1 or TRBD2 (5 bases each). With 5 bases removed from V and 6 bases from J, the gap between germline ends came to 12 bases. Germline V gene sequence: CDR1 SEHNR, CDR2 FQNEAQ (reference sequence). CDR3 size: 13 residues. The CDR3 here is CASSPDWGDTQYF. CDR3 coding DNA: TGTGCCAGCAGCCCGGACTGGGGGGATACGCAGTATTTT.

This chain uses TRBV7-2 with TRBJ2-5; the D gene is possibly TRBD1 (6 bases). The CDR3 runs 11 residues. Germline CDR1 and CDR2: SGHTA and FQGNSA. Trimming removed 7 bases from V and 5 bases from J, with 8 bases in between. The CDR3 DNA sequence: TGTGCCAGCACCCAGGGGGAGACCCAGTACTTC. This sequence encodes CASTQGETQYF.

The gene calls are TRBV29-1 and TRBJ2-1; 8 bases match TRBD2. CDR3 length: 14 amino acids. The germline V gene has CDR1 SQVTM and CDR2 ANQGSEA. The V segment lost 4 bases and the J segment 7 bases; nucleotides outside the gene matches: 9. The CDR3 loop reads CSVGMGGGQNEQFF. CDR3 nucleotide sequence: TGCAGCGTTGGGATGGGCGGGGGGCAAAATGAGCAGTTCTTC.

The chain combines TRBV27 with TRBJ1-2, with a weak D call TRBD1 (5 bases). In germline, CDR1 is MNHEY, CDR2 SMNVEV (reference sequence). Trimming stripped 0 bases from V and 6 bases from J, with 17 bases between. This CDR3 is built from 16 residues. The CDR3 is CASSLSPQGIPNGYTF. The CDR3 nucleotides read TGTGCCAGCAGTTTATCCCCCCAGGGTATACCGAATGGCTACACCTTC.

The J gene is TRBJ1-2, the V gene TRBV30; the D is unclear. CDR1 GTSNPN and CDR2 SVGIG come from the germline V gene (reference sequence). There are 13 residues in the CDR3. V shed 4 bases and J shed 2 bases, with 11 bases lying between them. In nucleotides, the CDR3 is TGTGCCTGGATGATCAGCCCCAACTATGGCTACACCTTC. Translating gives CAWMISPNYGYTF.

This sequence joins TRBV28 and TRBJ2-5; 7 nucleotides match TRBD1. The CDR3 consists of 16 residues. V trimming: 0 bases; J trimming: 5 bases; junction bases outside the gene matches: 9. The V gene's germline CDR1 is MDHEN and CDR2 SYDVKM. The CDR3 here is CASSLWWDRGRETQYF. CDR3 in DNA: TGTGCCAGCAGTTTATGGTGGGACAGAGGACGGGAGACCCAGTACTTC.

The rearrangement links TRBV4-3 to TRBJ2-5, with D unclear. Germline CDR1 LGHNA, CDR2 YSLEER. Trimming stripped 0 bases from V and 4 bases from J, with 9 bases between. The CDR3 is made up of 14 amino acids. The DNA for the CDR3 is TGCGCCAGCAGCCAAGATGGTACGAGAGAGACCCAGTACTTC. Residues: CASSQDGTRETQYF.

V and J are TRBV27 and TRBJ2-7; 7 nucleotides line up with TRBD2. Germline CDR1 MNHEY, CDR2 SMNVEV (reference sequence). The CDR3 covers 13 residues. Losses at the gene ends were 7 bases for V and 2 bases for J; bases not matched to a gene: 5. CDR3 protein: CASTQAGAYEQYF. The CDR3 DNA is TGTGCCAGCACGCAGGCGGGGGCCTACGAGCAGTACTTC.

The chain has TRBV14 and TRBJ2-1; a weak D match, TRBD1 (5 bases). This CDR3 region has 12 residues. Per germline, CDR1 SGHDN and CDR2 FVKESK. Between the trimmed V and J ends, which lost 1 base and 12 bases, there was a span of 10 bases. CDR3 protein: CASSQGWQGQFF. The CDR3 bases are TGTGCCAGCAGCCAAGGCTGGCAGGGGCAGTTCTTC.

This clone was detected only a few times. The chain employs TRBV4-2 and TRBJ1-2; 10 bases align to TRBD1. This CDR3 region has 16 residues. Trimming removed 1 base from V and 2 bases from J; junction bases left unmatched: 4. From germline, CDR1 is LGHNA and CDR2 YNFKEQ. The CDR3 DNA reads as TGTGCCAGCAGCCAAGCCCGGGACAGGGGAAACTATGGCTACACCTTC. Its protein is CASSQARDRGNYGYTF.

This clone was seen once. The rearrangement uses TRBV28 and TRBJ1-2; D remains ambiguous. Per the germline V gene, CDR1 is MDHEN and CDR2 is SYDVKM. The CDR3 is made up of 14 amino acids. Trimming pared 7 bases from V and 3 bases from J, leaving 15 bases between. CDR3 bases: TGTGCCAGCAATCTTTACACTGCCGACTATGGCTACACCTTC. Residues: CASNLYTADYGYTF.